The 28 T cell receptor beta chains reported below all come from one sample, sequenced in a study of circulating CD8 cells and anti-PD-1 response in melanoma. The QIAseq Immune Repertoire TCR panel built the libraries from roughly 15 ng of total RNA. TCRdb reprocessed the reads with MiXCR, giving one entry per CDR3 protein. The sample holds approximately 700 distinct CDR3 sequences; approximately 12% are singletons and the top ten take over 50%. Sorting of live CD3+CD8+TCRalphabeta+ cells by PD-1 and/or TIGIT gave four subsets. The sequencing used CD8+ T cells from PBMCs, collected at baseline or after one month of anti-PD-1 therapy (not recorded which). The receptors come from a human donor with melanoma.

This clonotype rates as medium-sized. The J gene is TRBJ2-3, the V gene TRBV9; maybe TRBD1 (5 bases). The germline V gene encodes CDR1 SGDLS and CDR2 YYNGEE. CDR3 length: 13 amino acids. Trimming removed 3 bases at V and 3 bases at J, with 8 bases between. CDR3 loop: CASSAAGTDTQYF. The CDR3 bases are TGTGCCAGCAGCGCGGCAGGGACAGATACGCAGTATTTT.

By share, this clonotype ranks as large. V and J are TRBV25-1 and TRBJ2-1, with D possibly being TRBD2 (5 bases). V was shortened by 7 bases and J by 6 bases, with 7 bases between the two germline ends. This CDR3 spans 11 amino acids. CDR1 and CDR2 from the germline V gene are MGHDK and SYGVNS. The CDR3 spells CASNGGNEQFF. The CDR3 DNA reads TGTGCCAGCAACGGAGGCAATGAGCAGTTCTTC. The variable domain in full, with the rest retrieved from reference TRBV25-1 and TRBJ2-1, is EADIYQTPRYLVIGTGKKITLECSQTMGHDKMYWYQQDPGMELHLIHYSYGVNSTEKGDLSSESTVSRIRTEHFPLTLESARPSHTSQYLCASNGGNEQFFGPGTRLTVL.

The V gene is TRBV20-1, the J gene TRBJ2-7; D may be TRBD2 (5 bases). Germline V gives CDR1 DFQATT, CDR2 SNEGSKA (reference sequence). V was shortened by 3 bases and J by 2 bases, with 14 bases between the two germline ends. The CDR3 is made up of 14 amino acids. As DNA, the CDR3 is TGCAGTGCTAGCGCCGAAGGGAGCGCCTACGAGCAGTACTTC. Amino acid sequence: CSASAEGSAYEQYF.

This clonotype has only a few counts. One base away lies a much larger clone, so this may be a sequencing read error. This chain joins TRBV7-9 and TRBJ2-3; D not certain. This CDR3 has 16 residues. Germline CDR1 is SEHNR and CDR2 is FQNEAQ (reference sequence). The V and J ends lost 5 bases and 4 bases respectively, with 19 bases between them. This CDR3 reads CASSTRTAPGADTQYF. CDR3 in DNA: TGTGCCAGCAGCACCAGGACGGCTCCTGGCGCAGATACGCAGTATTTT. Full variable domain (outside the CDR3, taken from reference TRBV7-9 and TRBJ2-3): DTGVSQNPRHKITKRGQNVTFRCDPISEHNRLYWYRQTLGQGPEFLTYFQNEAQLEKSRLLSDRFSAERPKGSFSTLEIQRTEQGDSAMYLCASSTRTAPGADTQYFGPGTRLTVL.

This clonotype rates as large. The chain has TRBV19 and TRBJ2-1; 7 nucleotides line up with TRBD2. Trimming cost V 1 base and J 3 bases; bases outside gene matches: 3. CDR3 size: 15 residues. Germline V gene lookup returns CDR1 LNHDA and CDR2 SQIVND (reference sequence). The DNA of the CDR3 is TGTGCCAGTAGTATAGCTAGCGGCCACTACAATGAGCAGTTCTTC. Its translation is CASSIASGHYNEQFF.

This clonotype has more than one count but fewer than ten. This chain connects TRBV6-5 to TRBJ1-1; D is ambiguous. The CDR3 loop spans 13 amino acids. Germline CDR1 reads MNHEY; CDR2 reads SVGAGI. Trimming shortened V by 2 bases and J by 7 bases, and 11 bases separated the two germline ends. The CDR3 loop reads CASSYEGPHEAFF. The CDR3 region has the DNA TGTGCCAGCAGTTACGAAGGGCCCCATGAAGCTTTCTTT.

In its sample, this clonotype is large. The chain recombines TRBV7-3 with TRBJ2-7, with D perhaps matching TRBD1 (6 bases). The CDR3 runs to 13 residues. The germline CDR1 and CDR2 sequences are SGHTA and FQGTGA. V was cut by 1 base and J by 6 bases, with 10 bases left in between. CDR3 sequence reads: CASSLSGGSEQYF. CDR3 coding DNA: TGTGCCAGCAGCTTAAGTGGGGGCTCCGAGCAGTACTTC.

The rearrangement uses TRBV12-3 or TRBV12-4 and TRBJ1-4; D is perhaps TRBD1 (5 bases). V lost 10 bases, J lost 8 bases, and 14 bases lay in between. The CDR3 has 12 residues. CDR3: CAIQEQGEKLFF. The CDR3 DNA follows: TGTGCCATCCAAGAGCAGGGCGAAAAACTGTTTTTT.

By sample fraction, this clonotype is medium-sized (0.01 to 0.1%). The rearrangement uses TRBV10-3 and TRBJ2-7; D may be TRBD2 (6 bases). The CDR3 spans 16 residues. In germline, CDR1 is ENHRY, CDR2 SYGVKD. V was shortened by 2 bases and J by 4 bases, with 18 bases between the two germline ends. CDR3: CAISEPSATSWYEQYF. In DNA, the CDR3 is TGTGCCATCAGTGAGCCGAGCGCGACTAGTTGGTACGAGCAGTACTTC.

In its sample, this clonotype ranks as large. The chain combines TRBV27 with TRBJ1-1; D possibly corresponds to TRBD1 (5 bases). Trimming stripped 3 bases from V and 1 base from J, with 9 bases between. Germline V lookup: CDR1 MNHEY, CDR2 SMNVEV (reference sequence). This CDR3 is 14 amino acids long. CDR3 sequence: CASSFLGENTEAFF. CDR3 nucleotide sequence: TGTGCCAGCAGTTTTTTAGGGGAGAACACTGAAGCTTTCTTT.

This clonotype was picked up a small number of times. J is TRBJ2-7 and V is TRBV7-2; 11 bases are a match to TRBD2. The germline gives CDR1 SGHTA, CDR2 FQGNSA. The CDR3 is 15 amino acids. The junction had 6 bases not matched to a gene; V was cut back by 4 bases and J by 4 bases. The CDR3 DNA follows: TGTGCCAGCAGCTACTATAGCGGGGGGGCTTACGAGCAGTACTTC. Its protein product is CASSYYSGGAYEQYF.

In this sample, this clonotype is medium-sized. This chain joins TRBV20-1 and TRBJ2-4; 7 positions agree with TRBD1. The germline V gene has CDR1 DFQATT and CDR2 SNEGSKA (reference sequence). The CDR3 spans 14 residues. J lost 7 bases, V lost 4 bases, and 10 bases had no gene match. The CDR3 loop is CSATDSDRANIQYF. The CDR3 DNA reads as TGCAGTGCTACAGATTCTGACAGGGCGAACATTCAGTACTTC.

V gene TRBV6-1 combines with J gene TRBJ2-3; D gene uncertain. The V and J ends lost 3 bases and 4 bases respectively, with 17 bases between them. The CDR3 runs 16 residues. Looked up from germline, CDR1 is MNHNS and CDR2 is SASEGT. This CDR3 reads CASSESGLDSPDTQYF. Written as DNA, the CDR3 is TGTGCCAGCAGTGAGTCCGGTCTGGATTCTCCAGATACGCAGTATTTT.

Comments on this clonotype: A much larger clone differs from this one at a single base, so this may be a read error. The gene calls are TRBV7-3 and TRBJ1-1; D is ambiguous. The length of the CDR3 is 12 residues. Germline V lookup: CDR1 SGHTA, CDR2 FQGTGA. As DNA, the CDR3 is TGTGCCAGCAGCTTAGGGAACACTGACGCTTTCTTT. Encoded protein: CASSLGNTDAFF.

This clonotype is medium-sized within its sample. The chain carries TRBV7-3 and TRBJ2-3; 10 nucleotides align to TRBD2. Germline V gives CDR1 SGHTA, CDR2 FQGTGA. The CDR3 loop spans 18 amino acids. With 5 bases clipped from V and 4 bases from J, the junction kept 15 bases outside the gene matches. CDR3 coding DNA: TGTGCCAGCAGCCATCCCATCAGCGGGGGGGCCGAATCAGATACGCAGTATTTT. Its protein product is CASSHPISGGAESDTQYF. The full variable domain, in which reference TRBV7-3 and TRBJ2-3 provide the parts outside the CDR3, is GAGVSQTPSNKVTEKGKYVELRCDPISGHTALYWYRQSLGQGPEFLIYFQGTGAADDSGLPNDRFFAVRPEGSVSTLKIQRTERGDSAVYLCASSHPISGGAESDTQYFGPGTRLTVL.

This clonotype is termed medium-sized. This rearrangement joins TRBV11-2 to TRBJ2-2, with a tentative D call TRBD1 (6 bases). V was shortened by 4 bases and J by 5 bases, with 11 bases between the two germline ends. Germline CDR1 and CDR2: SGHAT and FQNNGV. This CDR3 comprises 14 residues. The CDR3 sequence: CASSSLQGTGELFF. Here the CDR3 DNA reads TGTGCCAGCAGCTCGCTACAGGGAACCGGGGAGCTGTTTTTT.

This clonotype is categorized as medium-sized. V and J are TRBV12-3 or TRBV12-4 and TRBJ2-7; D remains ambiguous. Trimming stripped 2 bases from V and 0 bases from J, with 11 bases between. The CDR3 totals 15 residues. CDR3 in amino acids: CASSLTENPSYEQYF. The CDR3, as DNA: TGTGCCAGCAGTTTAACGGAGAATCCCTCCTACGAGCAGTACTTC.

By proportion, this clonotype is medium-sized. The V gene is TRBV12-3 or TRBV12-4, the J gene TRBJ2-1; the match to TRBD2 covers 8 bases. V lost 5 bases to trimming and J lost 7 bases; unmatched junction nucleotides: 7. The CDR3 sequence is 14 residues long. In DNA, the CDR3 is TGTGCCAGCAGTATATTAGCGGGGAGTAATGAGCAGTTCTTC. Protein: CASSILAGSNEQFF.

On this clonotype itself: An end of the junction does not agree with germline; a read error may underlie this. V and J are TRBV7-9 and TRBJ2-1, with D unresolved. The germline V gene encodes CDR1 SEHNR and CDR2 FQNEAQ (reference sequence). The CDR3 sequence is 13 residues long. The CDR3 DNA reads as TGTGCCAGCAGCCTAGTAAACCTGAATGAGCAGGTCTTC. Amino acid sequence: CASSLVNLNEQVF.

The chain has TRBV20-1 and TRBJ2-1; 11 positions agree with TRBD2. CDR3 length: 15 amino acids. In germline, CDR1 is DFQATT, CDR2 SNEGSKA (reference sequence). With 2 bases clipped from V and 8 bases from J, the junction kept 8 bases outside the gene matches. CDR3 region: CSARNLAGGEYEQFF. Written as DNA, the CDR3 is TGCAGTGCTAGAAATCTAGCGGGGGGAGAATATGAGCAGTTCTTC.

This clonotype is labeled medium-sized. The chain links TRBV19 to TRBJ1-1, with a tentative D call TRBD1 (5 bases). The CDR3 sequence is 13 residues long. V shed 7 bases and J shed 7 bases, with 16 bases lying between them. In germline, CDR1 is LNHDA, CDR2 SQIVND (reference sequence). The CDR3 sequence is CASTTGRVIEAFF. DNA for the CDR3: TGTGCCAGTACCACGGGCAGGGTCATTGAAGCTTTCTTT.

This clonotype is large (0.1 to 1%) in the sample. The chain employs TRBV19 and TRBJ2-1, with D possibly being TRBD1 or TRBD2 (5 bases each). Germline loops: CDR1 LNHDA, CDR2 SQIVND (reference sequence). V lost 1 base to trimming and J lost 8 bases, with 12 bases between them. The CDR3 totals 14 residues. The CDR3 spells CASSIVSGTDEQFF. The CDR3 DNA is TGTGCCAGTAGTATAGTATCCGGGACCGATGAGCAGTTCTTC.

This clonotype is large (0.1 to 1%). CDR3 sequence (DNA): TGTGCCAGTAGTAAGGTGACAGGGGAAACAGATACGCAGTATTTT. Its translation: CASSKVTGETDTQYF. The chain links TRBV19 to TRBJ2-3; 8 bases align to TRBD1. The CDR3 consists of 15 residues. The V gene's germline CDR1 is LNHDA and CDR2 SQIVND (reference sequence). The trim removed 4 bases at V and 3 bases at J, leaving 6 bases unmatched.

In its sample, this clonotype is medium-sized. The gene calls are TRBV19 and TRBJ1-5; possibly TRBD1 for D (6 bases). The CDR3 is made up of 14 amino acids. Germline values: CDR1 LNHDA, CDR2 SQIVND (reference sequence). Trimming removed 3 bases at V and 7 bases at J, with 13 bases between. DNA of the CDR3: TGTGCCAGTAGTATGTTATCCAGGGGCCAGCCCCAGCATTTT. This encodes CASSMLSRGQPQHF.

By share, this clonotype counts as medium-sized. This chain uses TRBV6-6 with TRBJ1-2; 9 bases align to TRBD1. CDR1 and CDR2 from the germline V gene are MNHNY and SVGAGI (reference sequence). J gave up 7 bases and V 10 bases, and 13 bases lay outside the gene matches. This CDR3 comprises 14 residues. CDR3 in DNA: TGTGCCACTTCATCCGGGACAGGGTTTAGTGGCTACACCTTC. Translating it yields CATSSGTGFSGYTF.

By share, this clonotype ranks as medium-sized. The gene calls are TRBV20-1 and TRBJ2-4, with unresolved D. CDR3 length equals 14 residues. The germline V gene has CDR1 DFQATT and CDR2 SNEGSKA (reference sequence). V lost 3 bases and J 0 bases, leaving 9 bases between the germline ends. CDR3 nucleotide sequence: TGCAGTGCTAGTGGGCTGCTAGCCAAAAACATTCAGTACTTC. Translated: CSASGLLAKNIQYF.

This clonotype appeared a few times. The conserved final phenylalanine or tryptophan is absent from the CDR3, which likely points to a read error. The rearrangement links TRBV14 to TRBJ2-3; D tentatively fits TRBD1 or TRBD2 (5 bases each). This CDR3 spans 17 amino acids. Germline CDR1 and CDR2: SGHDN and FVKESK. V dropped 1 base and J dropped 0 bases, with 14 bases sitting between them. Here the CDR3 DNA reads TGTGCCAGCAGCCAAGTCGTGGGGACCACTAGCACAGATACGCAGTATTCT. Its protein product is CASSQVVGTTSTDTQYS.

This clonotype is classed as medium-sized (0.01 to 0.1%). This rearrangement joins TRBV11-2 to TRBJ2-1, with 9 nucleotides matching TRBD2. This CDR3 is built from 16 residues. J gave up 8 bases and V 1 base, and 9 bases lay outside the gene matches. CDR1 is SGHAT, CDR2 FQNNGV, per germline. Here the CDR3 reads CASSLGGALAGDEQFF. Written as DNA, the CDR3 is TGTGCCAGCAGCTTAGGCGGCGCACTAGCGGGCGATGAGCAGTTCTTC.